This TCR beta chain was recorded in a study of T cell changes during pregnancy in multiple sclerosis. The repertoire was sequenced with immunoSEQ multiplex PCR; TCRdb's copy has only in-frame clones and lacks some. The data contain over 40,000 clones, around 92% of them seen just once; the ten biggest clones take up roughly 2.2%. Trimming took 0 bases from V and 5 from J, leaving 11 bases between them. Germline V CDR1 and CDR2: MNHEY, SVGAGI. This CDR3 contains 14 residues. This clone has a single count. This chain links TRBV6-5 with TRBJ2-7, with a weak D call TRBD1 (6 bases). This receptor was identified in a female donor with multiple sclerosis, enrolled in a pregnancy study. Sequencing used peripheral blood, obtained in the third trimester of pregnancy. CDR3 loop: CASSYSTRGDEQYF. The CDR3 nucleotides read TGTGCCAGCAGTTACTCGACCAGGGGAGACGAGCAGTACTTC.